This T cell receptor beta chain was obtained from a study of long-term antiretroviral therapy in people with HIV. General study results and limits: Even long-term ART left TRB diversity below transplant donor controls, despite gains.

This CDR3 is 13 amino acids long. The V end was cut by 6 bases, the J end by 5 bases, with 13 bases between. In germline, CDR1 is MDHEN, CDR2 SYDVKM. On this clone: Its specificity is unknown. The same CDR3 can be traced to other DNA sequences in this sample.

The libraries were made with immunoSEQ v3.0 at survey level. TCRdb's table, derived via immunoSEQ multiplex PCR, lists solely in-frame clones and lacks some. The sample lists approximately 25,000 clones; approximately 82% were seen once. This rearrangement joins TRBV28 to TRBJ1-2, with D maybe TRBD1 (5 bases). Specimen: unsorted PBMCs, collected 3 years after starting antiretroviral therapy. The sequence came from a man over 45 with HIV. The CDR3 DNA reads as TGTGCCAGCAGCCCCGGGACGACTTATGGCTACACCTTC. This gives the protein CASSPGTTYGYTF.